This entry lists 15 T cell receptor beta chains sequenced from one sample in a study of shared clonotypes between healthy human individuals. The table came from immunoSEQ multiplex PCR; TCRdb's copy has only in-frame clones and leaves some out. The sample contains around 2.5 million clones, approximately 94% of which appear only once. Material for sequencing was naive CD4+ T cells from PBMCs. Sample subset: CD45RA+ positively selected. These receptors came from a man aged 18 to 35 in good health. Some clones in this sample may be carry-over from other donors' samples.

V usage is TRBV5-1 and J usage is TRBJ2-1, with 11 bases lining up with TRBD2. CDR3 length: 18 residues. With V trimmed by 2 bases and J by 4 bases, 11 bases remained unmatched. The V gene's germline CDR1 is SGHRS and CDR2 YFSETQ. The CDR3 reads CASSFGGTSGERYNEQFF. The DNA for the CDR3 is TGCGCCAGCAGCTTCGGGGGGACTAGCGGCGAAAGGTACAATGAGCAGTTCTTC.

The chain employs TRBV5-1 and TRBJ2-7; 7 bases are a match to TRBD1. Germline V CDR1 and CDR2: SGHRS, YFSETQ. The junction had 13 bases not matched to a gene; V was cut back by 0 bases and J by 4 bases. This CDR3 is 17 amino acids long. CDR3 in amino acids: CASSLAHWRGGKYEQYF. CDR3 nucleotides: TGCGCCAGCAGCTTGGCCCACTGGAGAGGGGGCAAATACGAGCAGTACTTC.

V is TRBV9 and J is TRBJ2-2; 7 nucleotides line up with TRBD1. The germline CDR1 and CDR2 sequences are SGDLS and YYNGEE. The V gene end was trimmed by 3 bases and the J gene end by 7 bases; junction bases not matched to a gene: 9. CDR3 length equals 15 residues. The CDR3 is CASSARQGGNGELFF. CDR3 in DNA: TGTGCCAGCAGCGCTCGACAGGGCGGAAACGGGGAGCTGTTTTTT. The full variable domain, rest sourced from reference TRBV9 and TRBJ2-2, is DSGVTQTPKHLITATGQRVTLRCSPRSGDLSVYWYQQSLDQGLQFLIQYYNGEERAKGNILERFSAQQFPDLHSELNLSSLELGDSALYFCASSARQGGNGELFFGEGSRLTVL.

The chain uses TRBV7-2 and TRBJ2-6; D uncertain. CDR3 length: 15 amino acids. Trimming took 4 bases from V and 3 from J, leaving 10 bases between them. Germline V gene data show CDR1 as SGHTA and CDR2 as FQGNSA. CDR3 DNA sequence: TGTGCCAGCAGCTCCCAAGTCCTTGGGGCCAACGTCCTGACTTTC. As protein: CASSSQVLGANVLTF.

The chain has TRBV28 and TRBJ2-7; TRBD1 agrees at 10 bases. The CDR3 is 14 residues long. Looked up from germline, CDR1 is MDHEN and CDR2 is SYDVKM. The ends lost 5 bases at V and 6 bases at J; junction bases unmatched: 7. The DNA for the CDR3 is TGTGCCAGCAGTGCGGGACAGGGGAGCTCCGAGCAGTACTTC. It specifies CASSAGQGSSEQYF.

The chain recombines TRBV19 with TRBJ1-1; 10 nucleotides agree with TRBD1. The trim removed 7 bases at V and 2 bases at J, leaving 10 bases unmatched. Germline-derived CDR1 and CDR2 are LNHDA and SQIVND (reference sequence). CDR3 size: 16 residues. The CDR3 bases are TGTGCCAGTATCTGGAGACAGGGGGCCTCAAACACTGAAGCTTTCTTT. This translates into CASIWRQGASNTEAFF. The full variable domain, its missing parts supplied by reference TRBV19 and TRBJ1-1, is DGGITQSPKYLFRKEGQNVTLSCEQNLNHDAMYWYRQDPGQGLRLIYYSQIVNDFQKGDIAEGYSVSREKKESFPLTVTSAQKNPTAFYLCASIWRQGASNTEAFFGQGTRLTVV.

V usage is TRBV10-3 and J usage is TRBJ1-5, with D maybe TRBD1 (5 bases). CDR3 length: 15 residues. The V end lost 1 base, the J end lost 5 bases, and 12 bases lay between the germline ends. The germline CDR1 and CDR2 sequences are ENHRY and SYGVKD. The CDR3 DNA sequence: TGTGCCATCAGTGAGTTAAGGGGAGTTGATCAGCCCCAGCATTTT. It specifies CAISELRGVDQPQHF.

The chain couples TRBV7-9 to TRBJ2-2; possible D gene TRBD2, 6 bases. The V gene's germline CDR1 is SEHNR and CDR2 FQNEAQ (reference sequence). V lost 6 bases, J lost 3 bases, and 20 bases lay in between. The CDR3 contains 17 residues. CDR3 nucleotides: TGTGCCAGCAGATCCCCCCTGGGGGACTCTTACACCGGGGAGCTGTTTTTT. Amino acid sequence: CASRSPLGDSYTGELFF.

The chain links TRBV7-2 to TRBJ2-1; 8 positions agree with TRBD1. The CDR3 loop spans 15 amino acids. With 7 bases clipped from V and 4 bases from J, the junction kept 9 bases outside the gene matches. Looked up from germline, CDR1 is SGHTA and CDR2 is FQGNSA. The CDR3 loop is CASTPHGDRYNEQFF. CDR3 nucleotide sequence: TGTGCCAGCACCCCTCACGGGGACAGGTACAATGAGCAGTTCTTC.

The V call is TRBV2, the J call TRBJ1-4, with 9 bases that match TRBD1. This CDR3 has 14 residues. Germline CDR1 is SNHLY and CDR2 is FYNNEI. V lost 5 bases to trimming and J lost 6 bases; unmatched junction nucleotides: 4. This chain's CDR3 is CASSRQGGDEKLFF. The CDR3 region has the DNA TGTGCCAGCAGTCGACAGGGGGGGGATGAAAAACTGTTTTTT.

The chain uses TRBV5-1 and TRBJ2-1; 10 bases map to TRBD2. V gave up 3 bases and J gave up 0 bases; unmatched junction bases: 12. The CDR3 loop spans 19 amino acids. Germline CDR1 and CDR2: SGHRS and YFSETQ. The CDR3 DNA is TGCGCCAGCAGCTCCTTAACTAGCGGGGCCTCCAGCTCCTACAATGAGCAGTTCTTC. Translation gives CASSSLTSGASSSYNEQFF.

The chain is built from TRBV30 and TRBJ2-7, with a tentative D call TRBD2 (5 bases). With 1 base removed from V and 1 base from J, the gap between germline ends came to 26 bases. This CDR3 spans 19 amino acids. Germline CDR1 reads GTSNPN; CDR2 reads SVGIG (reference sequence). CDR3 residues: CAWSAGRSGRDGSSYEQYF. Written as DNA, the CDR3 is TGTGCCTGGAGTGCTGGCCGCTCCGGCCGGGATGGGAGTTCCTACGAGCAGTACTTC.

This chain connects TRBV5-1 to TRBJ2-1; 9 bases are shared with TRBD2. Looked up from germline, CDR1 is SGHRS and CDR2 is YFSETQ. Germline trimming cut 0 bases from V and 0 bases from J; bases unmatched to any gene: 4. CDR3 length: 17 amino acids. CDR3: CASSLVAGVGSYNEQFF. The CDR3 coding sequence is TGCGCCAGCAGCTTGGTAGCGGGAGTTGGCTCCTACAATGAGCAGTTCTTC.

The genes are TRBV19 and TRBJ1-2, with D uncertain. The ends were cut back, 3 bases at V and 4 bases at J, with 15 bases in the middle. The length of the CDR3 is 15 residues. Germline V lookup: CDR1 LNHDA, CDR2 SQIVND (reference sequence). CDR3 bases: TGTGCCAGTAGTATTGCCCAGCCCAGTGGCTATGGCTACACCTTC. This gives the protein CASSIAQPSGYGYTF.

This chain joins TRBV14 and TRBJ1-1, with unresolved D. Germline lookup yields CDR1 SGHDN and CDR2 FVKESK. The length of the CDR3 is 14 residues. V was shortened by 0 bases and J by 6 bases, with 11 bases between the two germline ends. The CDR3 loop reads CASSQDPGLSEAFF. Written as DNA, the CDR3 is TGTGCCAGCAGCCAAGACCCGGGCCTTTCTGAAGCTTTCTTT.